The clone carrying this T cell receptor beta chain was observed a handful of times. Its antigen remains unidentified. The CDR3 totals 17 residues. V shed 5 bases, J shed 5 bases, and the junction held 8 bases outside the gene matches. CDR1 LNHDA and CDR2 SQIVND come from the germline V gene (reference sequence). This specimen belongs to a study of T-cell memory formation after mild COVID-19. Broader study findings: Confirmation of SARS-CoV-2 specificity was lacking for second-wave clones peaking day 37. There was a balanced CD4/CD8 profile in clones contracting day 15 to 85, and later expanders leaned CD4+.

TCRdb reanalysed the 5' RACE reads using MiXCR and keeps one entry per CDR3 protein. This table holds approximately 350,000 distinct CDR3 sequences, under 30% found once. The receptor's source is an adult woman who had mild COVID-19 (a few samples of this study predate the infection). Cell type and time point are not known. Sequencing was done on a sample of PBMCs or a T cell subset sorted from them (not recorded which). The chain couples TRBV19 to TRBJ2-3; 15 bases are shared with TRBD2. Here the CDR3 reads CASSWTSGGAVEDTQYF. CDR3 nucleotide sequence: TGTGCCAGTAGTTGGACTAGCGGGGGGGCTGTTGAAGATACGCAGTATTTT.